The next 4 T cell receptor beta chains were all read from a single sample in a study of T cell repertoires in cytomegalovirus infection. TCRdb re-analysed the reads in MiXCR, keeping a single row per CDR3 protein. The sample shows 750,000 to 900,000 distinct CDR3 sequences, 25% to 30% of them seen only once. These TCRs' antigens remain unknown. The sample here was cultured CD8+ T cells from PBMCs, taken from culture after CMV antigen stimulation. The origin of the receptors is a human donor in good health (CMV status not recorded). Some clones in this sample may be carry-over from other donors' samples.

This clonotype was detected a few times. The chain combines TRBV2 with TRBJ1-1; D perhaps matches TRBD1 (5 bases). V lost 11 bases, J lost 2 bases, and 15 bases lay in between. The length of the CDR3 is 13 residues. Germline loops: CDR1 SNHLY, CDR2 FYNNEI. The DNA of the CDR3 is TGTGCCGGACCGACAGAAACAAACACTGAAGCTTTCTTT. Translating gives CAGPTETNTEAFF.

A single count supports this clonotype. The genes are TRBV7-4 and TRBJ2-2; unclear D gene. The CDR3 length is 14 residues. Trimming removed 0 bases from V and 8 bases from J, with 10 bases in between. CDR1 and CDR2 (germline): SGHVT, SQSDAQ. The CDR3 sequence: CASSLAAVVGELFF. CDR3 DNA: TGTGCCAGCAGCTTAGCGGCCGTCGTGGGGGAGCTGTTTTTT.

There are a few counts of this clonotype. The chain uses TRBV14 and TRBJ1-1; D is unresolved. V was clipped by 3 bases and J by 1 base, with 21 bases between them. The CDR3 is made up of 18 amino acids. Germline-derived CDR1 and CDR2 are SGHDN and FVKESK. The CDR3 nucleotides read TGTGCCAGCAGCCAGTCTGGAGGCGATCCGGAAGGGAACACTGAAGCTTTCTTT. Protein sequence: CASSQSGGDPEGNTEAFF.

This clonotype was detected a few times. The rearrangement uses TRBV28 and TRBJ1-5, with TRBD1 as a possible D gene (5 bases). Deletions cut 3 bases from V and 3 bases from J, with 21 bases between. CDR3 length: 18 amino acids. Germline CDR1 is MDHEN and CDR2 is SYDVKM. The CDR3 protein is CASSFGGATMLDNQPQHF. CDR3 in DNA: TGTGCCAGCAGTTTCGGCGGGGCCACCATGCTAGACAATCAGCCCCAGCATTTT.